This T cell receptor beta chain originates from a study of tumor and adjacent non-tumor tissue in lung cancer. In the study overall: Samples averaged about 4.2 million productive TCRbeta reads each. The study's findings and limits: Tumor repertoires had a smaller top 100 clone share than normal lung.

This sample's RNA came from whole unsorted tissue. Between August and November 2014, newly diagnosed, chemotherapy-naive lung cancer patients underwent thoracic surgery in China. Losses at the gene ends were 5 bases for V and 3 bases for J; bases not matched to a gene: 9. The CDR3 extends over 17 amino acids. Germline lookup yields CDR1 LGHNA and CDR2 YNFKEQ. A modified ARM-PCR protocol with three rounds of nested PCR amplified TCRbeta. TCRdb itself ran the multiplex PCR reads through MiXCR, one entry per CDR3 protein. Of about 200,000 distinct CDR3 sequences listed, 71% are singletons. Details on this clonotype: The antigen remains unidentified. This could be a read error, since a much larger clone is one nucleotide away.

This TCR derives from a man aged 60 to 69 with non-small cell lung cancer. The source material was lung tumor tissue. The chain employs TRBV4-2 and TRBJ2-6; 8 nucleotides match TRBD2. In DNA form, the CDR3 reads TGTGCCAGCAGCGAAGCCGGGAGGGCCGGTGGGGCCAACGTCCTGACTTTC. Its protein is CASSEAGRAGGANVLTF.